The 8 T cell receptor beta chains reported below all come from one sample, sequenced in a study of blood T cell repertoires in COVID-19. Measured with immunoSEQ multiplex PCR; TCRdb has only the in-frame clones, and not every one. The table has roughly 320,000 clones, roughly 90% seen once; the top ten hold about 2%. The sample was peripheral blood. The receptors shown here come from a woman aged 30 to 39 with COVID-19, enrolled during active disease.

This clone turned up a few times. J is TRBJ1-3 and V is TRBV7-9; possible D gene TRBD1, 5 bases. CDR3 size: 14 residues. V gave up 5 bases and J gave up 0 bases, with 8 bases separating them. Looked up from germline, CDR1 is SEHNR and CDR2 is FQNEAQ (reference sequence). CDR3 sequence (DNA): TGTGCCAGCAGCCCACAGGCCTCTGGAAACACCATATATTTT. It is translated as CASSPQASGNTIYF.

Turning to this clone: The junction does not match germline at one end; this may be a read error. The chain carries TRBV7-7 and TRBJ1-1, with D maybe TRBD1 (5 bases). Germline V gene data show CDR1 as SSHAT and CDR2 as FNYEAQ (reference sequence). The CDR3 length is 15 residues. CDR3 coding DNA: TGTGCTAGCAGTAAAATAGGGGATAGGGACACTGAAGCTTTCTTT. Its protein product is CASSKIGDRDTEAFF.

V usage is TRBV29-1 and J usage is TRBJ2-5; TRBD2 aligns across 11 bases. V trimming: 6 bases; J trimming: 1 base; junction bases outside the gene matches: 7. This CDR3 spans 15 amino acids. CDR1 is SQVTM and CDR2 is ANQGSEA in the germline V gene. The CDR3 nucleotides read TGCAGCGTGCGACTAGCGGGAACACCCCAAGAGACCCAGTACTTC. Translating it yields CSVRLAGTPQETQYF.

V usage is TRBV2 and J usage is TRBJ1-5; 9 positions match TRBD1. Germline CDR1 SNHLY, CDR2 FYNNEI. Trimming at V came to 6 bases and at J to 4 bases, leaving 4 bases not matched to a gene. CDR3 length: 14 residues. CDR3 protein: CASRGTGTNQPQHF. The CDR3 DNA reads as TGTGCCAGCAGGGGGACAGGGACGAATCAGCCCCAGCATTTT.

The CDR3 loop is CASSRSGRGANYGYTF. The CDR3 DNA sequence: TGTGCCAGCTCACGGTCAGGGCGAGGAGCTAACTATGGCTACACCTTC. The chain links TRBV18 to TRBJ1-2; possible D gene TRBD1, 5 bases. V lost 4 bases and J 0 bases, leaving 15 bases between the germline ends. The CDR3 is 16 amino acids. Germline CDR1 is KGHSH and CDR2 is LQKENI. The complete variable domain, with remaining parts taken from reference TRBV18 and TRBJ1-2, reads NAGVMQNPRHLVRRRGQEARLRCSPMKGHSHVYWYRQLPEEGLKFMVYLQKENIIDESGMPKERFSAEFPKEGPSILRIQQVVRGDSAAYFCASSRSGRGANYGYTFGSGTRLTVV.

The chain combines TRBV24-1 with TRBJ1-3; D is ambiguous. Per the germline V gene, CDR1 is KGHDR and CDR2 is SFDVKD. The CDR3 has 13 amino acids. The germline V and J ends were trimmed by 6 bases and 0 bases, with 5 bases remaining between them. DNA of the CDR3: TGTGCCACCAGTCGGGGCTCTGGAAACACCATATATTTT. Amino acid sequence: CATSRGSGNTIYF.

The CDR3 nucleotides read TGTGCCAGCAGCCTGACATCAACTAATGAAAAACTGTTTTTT. Translating gives CASSLTSTNEKLFF. The rearrangement joins TRBV5-5 to TRBJ1-4; D uncertain. This CDR3 contains 14 residues. Between the trimmed V and J ends, which lost 4 bases and 0 bases, there was a span of 7 bases. Per germline, CDR1 SGHKS and CDR2 YYEKEE (reference sequence).

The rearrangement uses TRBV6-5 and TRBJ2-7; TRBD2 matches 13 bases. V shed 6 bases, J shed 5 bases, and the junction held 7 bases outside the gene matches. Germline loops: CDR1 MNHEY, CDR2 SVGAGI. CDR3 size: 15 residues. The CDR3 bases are TGTGCCAGCAGGCCAGGACTAGCGGGGGCCCACGAGCAGTACTTC. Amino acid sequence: CASRPGLAGAHEQYF.